These T cell receptor beta chains were read from a single sample in a study of blood T cell repertoires in COVID-19. The method was immunoSEQ multiplex PCR; TCRdb's version includes in-frame clones alone and lacks a portion of them. The sample carries about 400,000 clones, around 90% recorded once. The material sequenced was PBMCs or T cells enriched from blood (not recorded which). The receptors derive from a woman aged 40 to 49 with acute COVID-19. The CDR3 runs from the conserved cysteine through the conserved F or W. Each record gives: D gene, clone size, J gene, CDR3 length, V gene, CDR3 protein, CDR3 DNA. D genes are given only for firm matches. For some rows the clone size is stated as once, few or many, or as a class when expanded; others skip it.

D: TRBD1
size: .
J: TRBJ1-6
length: 16
V: TRBV27
CDR3: CASSRQGSLNNSPLHF
DNA: TGTGCCAGCAGTCGACAGGGGAGCCTAAATAATTCACCCCTCCACTTT

D: .
size: .
J: TRBJ2-5
length: 13
V: TRBV7-9
CDR3: CASSPYGEETQYF
DNA: TGTGCCAGCAGCCCCTACGGGGAAGAGACCCAGTACTTC

D: .
size: .
J: TRBJ1-2
length: 13
V: TRBV29-1
CDR3: CSEYRDISDGYTF
DNA: TGCAGCGAGTACCGGGACATATCGGATGGCTACACCTTC

D: .
size: .
J: TRBJ2-5
length: 17
V: TRBV7-6
CDR3: CASSPGVAGGTQETQYF
DNA: TGTGCCAGCAGCCCAGGGGTGGCCGGGGGGACGCAAGAGACCCAGTACTTC

D: .
size: once
J: TRBJ1-5
length: 16
V: TRBV4-1
CDR3: CASKVHRGESNQPQHF
DNA: TGCGCCAGCAAAGTCCATCGGGGGGAGAGCAATCAGCCCCAGCATTTT

D: .
size: few
J: TRBJ1-2
length: 16
V: TRBV4-1
CDR3: CASSQDNRQANYGYTF
DNA: TGCGCCAGCAGCCAAGATAACAGACAAGCTAACTATGGCTACACCTTC

D: TRBD1
size: .
J: TRBJ1-6
length: 15
V: TRBV19
CDR3: CASSTRTGFNSPLHF
DNA: TGTGCCAGTAGTACCCGGACAGGGTTTAATTCACCCCTCCACTTT

D: .
size: .
J: TRBJ1-2
length: 17
V: TRBV30
CDR3: CAWSLGALRIFDYGYTF
DNA: TGTGCCTGGAGTCTGGGGGCGCTCCGTATATTTGACTATGGCTACACCTTC

D: TRBD1
size: .
J: TRBJ1-5
length: 18
V: TRBV7-9
CDR3: CASSSWTGGTHSNQPQHF
DNA: TGTGCCAGCAGCTCCTGGACAGGGGGAACCCATAGCAATCAGCCCCAGCATTTT

D: .
size: .
J: TRBJ2-1
length: 12
V: TRBV10-3
CDR3: CAISDQAIEQFF
DNA: TGTGCCATCAGTGACCAGGCTATTGAGCAGTTCTTC

D: .
size: once
J: TRBJ1-2
length: 12
V: TRBV6-1
CDR3: CASSDYGYGYTF
DNA: TGTGCCAGCAGTGATTACGGCTATGGCTACACCTTC

D: TRBD2
size: .
J: TRBJ2-5
length: 14
V: TRBV5-6
CDR3: CASSLTSGGETQYF
DNA: TGTGCCAGCAGCTTGACTAGCGGGGGAGAGACCCAGTACTTC

D: .
size: .
J: TRBJ2-1
length: 14
V: TRBV29-1
CDR3: CSVEVTGWWNEQFF
DNA: TGCAGCGTTGAAGTCACAGGGTGGTGGAATGAGCAGTTCTTC

D: .
size: few
J: TRBJ2-7
length: 13
V: TRBV6-1
CDR3: CASSEAGSSKQYF
DNA: TGTGCCAGCAGTGAGGCAGGGTCCTCGAAGCAGTACTTC

D: TRBD1
size: .
J: TRBJ1-4
length: 17
V: TRBV14
CDR3: CASSQVQGQGAREKLFF
DNA: TGTGCCAGCAGCCAAGTCCAAGGACAGGGGGCACGGGAAAAACTGTTTTTT

D: TRBD1
size: .
J: TRBJ2-3
length: 15
V: TRBV19
CDR3: CASSRIRGRTDTQYF
DNA: TGTGCCAGTAGTAGAATCAGGGGGCGCACAGATACGCAGTATTTT

D: .
size: .
J: TRBJ1-6
length: 15
V: TRBV7-9
CDR3: CASSLATGTNSPLHF
DNA: TGTGCCAGCAGCTTAGCCACAGGGACAAATTCACCCCTCCACTTT

D: .
size: .
J: TRBJ1-1
length: 14
V: TRBV27
CDR3: CASSPNLRATEAFF
DNA: TGTGCCAGCAGTCCCAACTTGAGGGCCACTGAAGCTTTCTTT

D: TRBD1
size: .
J: TRBJ2-7
length: 14
V: TRBV5-1
CDR3: CASSSGTGGNEQYF
DNA: TGCGCCAGCAGCTCGGGCACAGGGGGGAACGAGCAGTACTTC

D: TRBD1
size: .
J: TRBJ1-2
length: 16
V: TRBV4-1
CDR3: CASSQGEQGSRYGYTF
DNA: TGCGCCAGCAGCCAAGGTGAACAGGGGTCTCGCTATGGCTACACCTTC

D: TRBD1
size: .
J: TRBJ2-1
length: 15
V: TRBV7-9
CDR3: CASSLLSRGHNEQFF
DNA: TGTGCCAGCAGCTTATTGAGCAGGGGGCACAATGAGCAGTTCTTC

D: TRBD2
size: .
J: TRBJ2-1
length: 16
V: TRBV7-9
CDR3: CASSYSSGGSRGEQFF
DNA: TGTGCCAGCAGCTACTCTAGCGGGGGCTCTCGGGGTGAGCAGTTCTTC

D: .
size: .
J: TRBJ2-7
length: 12
V: TRBV29-1
CDR3: CSVALSSYEQYF
DNA: TGCAGCGTTGCCCTGAGCTCCTACGAGCAGTACTTC